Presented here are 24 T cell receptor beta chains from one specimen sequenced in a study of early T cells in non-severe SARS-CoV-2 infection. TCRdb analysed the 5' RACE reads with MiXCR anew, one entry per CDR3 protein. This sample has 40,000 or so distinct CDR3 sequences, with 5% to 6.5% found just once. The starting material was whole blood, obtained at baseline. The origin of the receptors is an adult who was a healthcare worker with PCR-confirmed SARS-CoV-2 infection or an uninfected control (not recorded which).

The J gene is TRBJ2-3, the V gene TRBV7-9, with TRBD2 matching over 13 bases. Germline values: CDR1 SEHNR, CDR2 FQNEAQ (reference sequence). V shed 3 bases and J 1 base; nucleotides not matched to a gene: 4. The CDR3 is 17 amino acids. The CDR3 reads CASSLAGLAGGTDTQYF. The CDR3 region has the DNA TGTGCCAGCAGCTTGGCCGGACTAGCGGGAGGCACAGATACGCAGTATTTT. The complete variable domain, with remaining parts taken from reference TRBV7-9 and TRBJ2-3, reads DTGVSQNPRHKITKRGQNVTFRCDPISEHNRLYWYRQTLGQGPEFLTYFQNEAQLEKSRLLSDRFSAERPKGSFSTLEIQRTEQGDSAMYLCASSLAGLAGGTDTQYFGPGTRLTVL.

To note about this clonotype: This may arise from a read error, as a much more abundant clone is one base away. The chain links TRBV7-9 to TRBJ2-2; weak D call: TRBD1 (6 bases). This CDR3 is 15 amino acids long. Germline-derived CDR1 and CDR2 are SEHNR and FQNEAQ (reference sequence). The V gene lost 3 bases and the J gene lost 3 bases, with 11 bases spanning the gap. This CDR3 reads CASSFRTVDTGELFF. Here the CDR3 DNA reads TGTGCCAGCAGCTTCCGGACAGTGGACACCGGGGAGCTGTTTTTT.

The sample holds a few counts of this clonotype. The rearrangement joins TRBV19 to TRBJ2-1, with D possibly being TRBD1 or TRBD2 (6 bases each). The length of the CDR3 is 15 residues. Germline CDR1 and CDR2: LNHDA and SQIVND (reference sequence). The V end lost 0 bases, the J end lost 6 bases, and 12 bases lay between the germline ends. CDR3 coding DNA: TGTGCCAGTAGTATAGACAGGGGTAGCGGCAATGAGCAGTTCTTC. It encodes CASSIDRGSGNEQFF.

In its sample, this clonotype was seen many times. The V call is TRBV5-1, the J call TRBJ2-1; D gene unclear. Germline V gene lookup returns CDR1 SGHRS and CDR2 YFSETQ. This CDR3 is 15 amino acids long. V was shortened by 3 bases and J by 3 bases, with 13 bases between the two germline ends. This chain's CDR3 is CASSSGHNNYNEQFF. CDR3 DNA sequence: TGCGCCAGCAGCTCGGGTCATAACAACTACAATGAGCAGTTCTTC.

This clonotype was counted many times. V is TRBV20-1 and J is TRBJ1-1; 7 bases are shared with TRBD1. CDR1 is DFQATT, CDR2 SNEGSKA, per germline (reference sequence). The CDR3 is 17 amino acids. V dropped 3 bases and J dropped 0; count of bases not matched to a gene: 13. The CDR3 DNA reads TGCAGTGCTAGGAAAGACAGGGCCGCATGGGTGAACACTGAAGCTTTCTTT. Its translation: CSARKDRAAWVNTEAFF.

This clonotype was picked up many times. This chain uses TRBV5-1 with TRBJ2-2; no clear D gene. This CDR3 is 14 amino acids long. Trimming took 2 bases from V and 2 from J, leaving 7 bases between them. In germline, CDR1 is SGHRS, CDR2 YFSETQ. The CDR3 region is CASSLTLNTGELFF. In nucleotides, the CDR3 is TGCGCCAGCAGCTTAACTTTAAACACCGGGGAGCTGTTTTTT.

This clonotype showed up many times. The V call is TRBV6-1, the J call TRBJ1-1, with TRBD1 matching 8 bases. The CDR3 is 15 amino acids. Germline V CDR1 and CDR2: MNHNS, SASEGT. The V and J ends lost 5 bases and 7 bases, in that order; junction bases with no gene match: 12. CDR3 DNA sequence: TGTGCCAGCAGTTCCGAGCCCGCTGGGACAGGTGAAGCTTTCTTT. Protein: CASSSEPAGTGEAFF.

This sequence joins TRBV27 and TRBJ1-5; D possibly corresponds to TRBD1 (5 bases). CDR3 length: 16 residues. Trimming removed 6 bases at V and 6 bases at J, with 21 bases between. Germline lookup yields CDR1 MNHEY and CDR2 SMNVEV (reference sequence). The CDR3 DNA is TGTGCCAGCAGCCTCGCCTGGAGGGGCCATAGTCAGCCCCAGCATTTT. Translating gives CASSLAWRGHSQPQHF.

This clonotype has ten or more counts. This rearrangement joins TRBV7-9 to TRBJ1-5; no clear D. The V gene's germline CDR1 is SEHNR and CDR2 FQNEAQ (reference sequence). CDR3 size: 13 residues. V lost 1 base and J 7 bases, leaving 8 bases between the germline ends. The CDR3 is CASSLEWNQPQHF. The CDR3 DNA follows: TGTGCCAGCAGCTTAGAGTGGAACCAGCCCCAGCATTTT.

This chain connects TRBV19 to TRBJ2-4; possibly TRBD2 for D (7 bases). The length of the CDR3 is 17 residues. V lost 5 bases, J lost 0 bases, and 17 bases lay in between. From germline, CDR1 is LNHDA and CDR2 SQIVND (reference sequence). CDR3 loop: CASSPGGTLSAKNIQYF. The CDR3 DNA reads TGTGCCAGTAGTCCCGGGGGGACACTATCAGCCAAAAACATTCAGTACTTC.

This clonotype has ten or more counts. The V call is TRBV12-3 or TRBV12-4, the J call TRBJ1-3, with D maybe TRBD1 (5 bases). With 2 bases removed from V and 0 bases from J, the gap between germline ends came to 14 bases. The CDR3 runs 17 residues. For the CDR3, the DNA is TGTGCCAGCAGTTTAAGCTGGGGCAGCCGCTCTGGAAACACCATATATTTT. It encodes CASSLSWGSRSGNTIYF.

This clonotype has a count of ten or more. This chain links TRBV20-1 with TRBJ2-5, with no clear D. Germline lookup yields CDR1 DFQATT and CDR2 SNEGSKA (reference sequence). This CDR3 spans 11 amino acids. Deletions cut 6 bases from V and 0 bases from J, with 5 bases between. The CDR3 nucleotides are TGCAGTGCCGCGGACCAAGAGACCCAGTACTTC. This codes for CSAADQETQYF.

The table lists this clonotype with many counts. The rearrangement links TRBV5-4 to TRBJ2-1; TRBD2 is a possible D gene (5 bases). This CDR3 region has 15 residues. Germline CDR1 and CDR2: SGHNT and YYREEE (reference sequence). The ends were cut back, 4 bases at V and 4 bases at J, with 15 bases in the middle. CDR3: CASSTRDSSYNEQFF. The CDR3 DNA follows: TGTGCCAGCAGCACCCGGGATTCTTCTTACAATGAGCAGTTCTTC.

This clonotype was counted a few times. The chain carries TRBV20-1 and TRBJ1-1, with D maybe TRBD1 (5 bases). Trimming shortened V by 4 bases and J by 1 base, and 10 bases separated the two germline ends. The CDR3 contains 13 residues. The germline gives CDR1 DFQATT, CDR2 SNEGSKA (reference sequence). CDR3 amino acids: CSATGTGNTEAFF. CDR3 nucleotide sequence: TGCAGTGCTACGGGGACTGGGAACACTGAAGCTTTCTTT.

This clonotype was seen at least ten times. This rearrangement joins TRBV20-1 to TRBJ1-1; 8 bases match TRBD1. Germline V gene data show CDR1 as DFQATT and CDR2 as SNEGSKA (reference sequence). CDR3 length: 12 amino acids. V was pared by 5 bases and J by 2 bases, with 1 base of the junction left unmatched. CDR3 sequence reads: CSADRGNTEAFF. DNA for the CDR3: TGCAGTGCTGACAGGGGTAACACTGAAGCTTTCTTT.

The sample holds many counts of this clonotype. The CDR3 sequence is CASSLFWVGEREAIYEQYV. The CDR3 DNA follows: TGTGCCAGCAGCTTATTCTGGGTTGGGGAGCGGGAGGCCATCTACGAGCAGTACGTC. The chain uses TRBV7-6 and TRBJ2-7; TRBD2 matches 9 bases. This CDR3 has 19 amino acids. Looked up from germline, CDR1 is SGHVS and CDR2 is FNYEAQ. Losses at the gene ends were 2 bases for V and 3 bases for J; bases not matched to a gene: 17.

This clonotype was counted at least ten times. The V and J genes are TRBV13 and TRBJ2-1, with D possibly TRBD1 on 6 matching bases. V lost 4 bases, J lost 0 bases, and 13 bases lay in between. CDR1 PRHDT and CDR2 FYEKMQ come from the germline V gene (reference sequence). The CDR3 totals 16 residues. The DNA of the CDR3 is TGTGCCAGCAGCTCTGAGGGGGTATACTCCTACAATGAGCAGTTCTTC. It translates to CASSSEGVYSYNEQFF.

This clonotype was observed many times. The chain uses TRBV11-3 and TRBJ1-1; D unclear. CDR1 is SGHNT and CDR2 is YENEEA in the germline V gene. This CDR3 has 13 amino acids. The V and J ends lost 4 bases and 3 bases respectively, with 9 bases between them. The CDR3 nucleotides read TGTGCCAGCAGCTCTTTGAGGCACACTGAAGCTTTCTTT. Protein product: CASSSLRHTEAFF.

The DNA of the CDR3 is TGTGCCAGCAGCCAAAGTCCGGGTATCTACGAGCAGTACTTC. Translated, it gives CASSQSPGIYEQYF. The V gene is TRBV3-1, the J gene TRBJ2-7; the D is unclear. V was cut by 2 bases and J by 3 bases, with 11 bases left in between. This CDR3 region has 14 residues. CDR1 LGHDT and CDR2 YNNKEL come from the germline V gene (reference sequence).

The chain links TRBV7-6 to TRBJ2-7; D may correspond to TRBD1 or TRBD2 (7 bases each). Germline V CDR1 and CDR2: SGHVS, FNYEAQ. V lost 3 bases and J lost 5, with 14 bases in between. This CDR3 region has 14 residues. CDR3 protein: CASSLFQGGDEQYF. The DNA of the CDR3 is TGTGCCAGCAGCTTGTTCCAGGGGGGGGACGAGCAGTACTTC. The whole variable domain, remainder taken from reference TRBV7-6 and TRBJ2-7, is GAGVSQSPRYKVTKRGQDVALRCDPISGHVSLYWYRQALGQGPEFLTYFNYEAQQDKSGLPNDRFSAERPEGSISTLTIQRTEQRDSAMYRCASSLFQGGDEQYFGPGTRLTVT.

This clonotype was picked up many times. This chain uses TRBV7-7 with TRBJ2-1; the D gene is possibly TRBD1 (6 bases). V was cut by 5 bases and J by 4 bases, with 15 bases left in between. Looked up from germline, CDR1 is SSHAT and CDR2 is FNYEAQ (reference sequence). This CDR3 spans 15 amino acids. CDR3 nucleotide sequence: TGTGCCAGCAGCCCACAGGGCCCTGGATACAATGAGCAGTTCTTC. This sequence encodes CASSPQGPGYNEQFF.

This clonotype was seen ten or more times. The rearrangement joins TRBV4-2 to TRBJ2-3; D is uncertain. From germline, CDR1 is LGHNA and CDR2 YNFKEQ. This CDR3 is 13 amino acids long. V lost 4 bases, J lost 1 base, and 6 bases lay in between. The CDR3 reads CASSPLGTDTQYF. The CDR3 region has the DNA TGTGCCAGCAGCCCCCTTGGCACAGATACGCAGTATTTT.

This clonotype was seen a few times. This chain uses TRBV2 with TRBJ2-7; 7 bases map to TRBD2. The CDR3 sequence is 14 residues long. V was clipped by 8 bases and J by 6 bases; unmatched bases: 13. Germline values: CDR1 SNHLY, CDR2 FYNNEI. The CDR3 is CASSGAPRGSEQYF. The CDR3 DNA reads TGTGCCAGCTCCGGGGCCCCCCGCGGGAGCGAGCAGTACTTC.

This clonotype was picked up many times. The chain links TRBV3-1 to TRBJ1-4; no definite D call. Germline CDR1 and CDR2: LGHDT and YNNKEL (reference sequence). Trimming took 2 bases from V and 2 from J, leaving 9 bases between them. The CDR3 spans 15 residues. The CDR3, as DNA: TGTGCCAGCAGCCAATTGGGTTGGACTAATGAAAAACTGTTTTTT. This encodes CASSQLGWTNEKLFF.